This is a list of T cell receptor beta chains from one sample in a study of shared clonotypes between healthy human individuals. TCRdb keeps only in-frame clones here, not all; method: immunoSEQ multiplex PCR. The sample has some 1,900,000 clones, roughly 94% seen once. The sequencing input was naive CD8+ T cells sorted from blood. The receptors stem from a man aged 18 to 29 in good health. Each CDR3 is given with its conserved first and last residue. D genes are given only for firm matches. Clone size appears in some rows only: once, few, many, or a class for an expanded clone.

V gene	D gene	clone size	J gene	CDR3 DNA	CDR3 protein
TRBV19	-	-	TRBJ2-7	TGTGCCAGTAGTATATCGCCAGGGTACGAGCAGTACTTC	CASSISPGYEQYF
TRBV6-6	-	-	TRBJ1-4	TGTGCCAGCAGTTCGATATGGGGGGCCGAAGAAAAACTGTTTTTT	CASSSIWGAEEKLFF
TRBV13	TRBD2	-	TRBJ2-5	TGTGCCAGCAGCCCCGGGGGGGCGGGGGAGACCCAGTACTTC	CASSPGGAGETQYF
TRBV19	TRBD1	-	TRBJ1-5	TGTGCCAGTAGTTCAGGGGGTTGGGATGGCAATCAGCCCCAGCATTTT	CASSSGGWDGNQPQHF
TRBV4-1	-	-	TRBJ2-7	TGCGCCAGCAGCCAAGATACCCTTTCCTACGAGCAGTACTTC	CASSQDTLSYEQYF
TRBV2	TRBD2	-	TRBJ2-7	TGTGCCAGCAGTGAAGTGCCTAGCGGGGGCCTTATCTACGAGCAGTACTTC	CASSEVPSGGLIYEQYF
TRBV6-1	-	-	TRBJ2-2	TGTGCCGCGCCTGGGGACACCGGGGAGCTGTTTTTT	CAAPGDTGELFF
TRBV5-6	-	-	TRBJ2-7	TGTGCCAGCAGCTCGGACGTAAGCTCCTACGAGCAGTACTTC	CASSSDVSSYEQYF
TRBV30	TRBD2	-	TRBJ2-3	TGTGCCTGGACAGGGGAAGCGGGAGGGCCAGGAGATACGCAGTATTTT	CAWTGEAGGPGDTQYF
TRBV27	TRBD1	once	TRBJ1-2	TGTGCCAGCAGTTGGACAGGAGCATTAGCTAACTATGGCTACACCTTC	CASSWTGALANYGYTF
TRBV5-1	-	-	TRBJ2-7	TGCGCCAGCAGCCCGTTGGTACCCCTCTACGAGCAGTACTTC	CASSPLVPLYEQYF
TRBV5-4	-	-	TRBJ2-2	TGTGCCACCTCCCCGGAGAACACCGGGGAGCTGTTTTTT	CATSPENTGELFF
TRBV7-9	TRBD2	-	TRBJ2-7	TGTGCCAGCAGCTTACCACCGGGACTAGCGGGGCGCCGCTCCTACGAGCAGTACTTC	CASSLPPGLAGRRSYEQYF
TRBV14	TRBD2	-	TRBJ2-7	TGTGCCAGCAGCCAAGGAGCGGGGTCCTCCTACGAGCAGTACTTC	CASSQGAGSSYEQYF
TRBV11-2	-	few	TRBJ2-7	TGTGCCAGCACCCCCGGCGGGGACTCCTACGAGCAGTACTTC	CASTPGGDSYEQYF
TRBV28	TRBD1	-	TRBJ1-1	TGTGCCAGCGGGGACAGTTTGAACACTGAAGCTTTCTTT	CASGDSLNTEAFF
TRBV2	-	-	TRBJ1-2	TGTGCCAGCAGTGAAGGGGCAGGGGTAGGGTATGGCTACACCTTC	CASSEGAGVGYGYTF
TRBV27	TRBD2	-	TRBJ2-1	TGTGCCAGCTCGGGACTAGCGGGGGATAATGAGCAGTTCTTC	CASSGLAGDNEQFF
TRBV6-5	TRBD2	once	TRBJ2-7	TGTGCCAGCAGTTCTCCGCCGGGACTATTTTACGAGCAGTACTTC	CASSSPPGLFYEQYF
TRBV5-1	-	-	TRBJ2-7	TGCGCCAGCAGTTTTGCAGCAGAATACGAGCAGTACTTC	CASSFAAEYEQYF
TRBV4-3	TRBD2	-	TRBJ2-2	TGCGCCAGCAGCCAAGATGGGAGCGGGAGTGCGGCCGGGGAGCTGTTTTTT	CASSQDGSGSAAGELFF
TRBV10-2	TRBD1	-	TRBJ2-2	TGCGCCAGCATCCCACACGACAGGGGGACGAACACCGGGGAGCTGTTTTTT	CASIPHDRGTNTGELFF
TRBV29-1	-	-	TRBJ1-1	TGCAGCGTTGTTTCAGGGGTGGTGGGCACTGAAGCTTTCTTT	CSVVSGVVGTEAFF
TRBV25-1	-	-	TRBJ1-1	TGTGCCAGCAGTGAATTCAATTCCGGGGTAGCTTTCTTT	CASSEFNSGVAFF
TRBV6-5	-	-	TRBJ1-4	TGTGCCAGCAGTTACTCTGGGGGGGCGGAAAAACTGTTTTTT	CASSYSGGAEKLFF
TRBV5-1	TRBD2	-	TRBJ2-3	TGCGCCAGCAGCTTCTACACGACTAGCGGGGGGACTGATACGCAGTATTTT	CASSFYTTSGGTDTQYF
TRBV15	-	once	TRBJ2-3	TGTGCCACCACAGGGACGCTCGGTCGGGATACGCAGTATTTT	CATTGTLGRDTQYF
TRBV7-9	-	-	TRBJ2-7	TGTGCCAGCAGCCTAGCGCAGGGAACGGGCTACGAGCAGTACTTC	CASSLAQGTGYEQYF
TRBV23-1	TRBD2	once	TRBJ2-3	TGCGCCAGCAGCCATGGACTAGCCGCAGATACGCAGTATTTT	CASSHGLAADTQYF
TRBV28	TRBD2	-	TRBJ2-1	TGTGCCAGCAGTTTAGGGTCGGGTAGCGGGGGGACTAGCTCCTACAATGAGCAGTTCTTC	CASSLGSGSGGTSSYNEQFF
TRBV30	-	-	TRBJ2-2	TGTGCCTGCCTCCATGGGCCTTCGTCGCTGTTTTTT	CACLHGPSSLFF
TRBV4-1	-	-	TRBJ2-7	TGCGCCAGCAGCCAACCGACAGTGGGCTCCTACGAGCAGTACTTC	CASSQPTVGSYEQYF
TRBV6-5	TRBD1	once	TRBJ1-2	TGTGCCAGCAGTTACTCCCTTAAGGACAGGGTATACGGCTACACCTTC	CASSYSLKDRVYGYTF
TRBV4-1	-	-	TRBJ1-3	TGCGCCAGCAGCCAAGTAGATTTCAACACCATATATTTT	CASSQVDFNTIYF
TRBV27	-	few	TRBJ2-7	TGTGCCAGCAGTTTAGGTAACGAGCAGTACTTC	CASSLGNEQYF
TRBV7-2	-	-	TRBJ2-7	TGTGCCAGCAGCTTTGCCGGGGCCGGCTACGAGCAGTACTTC	CASSFAGAGYEQYF
TRBV11-2	-	-	TRBJ1-1	TGTGCCAGCAGCTTAGCGGCAGCCAACACTGAAGCTTTCTTT	CASSLAAANTEAFF
TRBV5-1	-	-	TRBJ1-3	TGCGCCAGCAGCTTGGCCGTTGGGGGCTATCAAGGAAACACCATATATTTT	CASSLAVGGYQGNTIYF
TRBV27	-	few	TRBJ1-2	TGTGCCAGCAGTTTGGGTGGTCGCTACACCTTC	CASSLGGRYTF
TRBV6-1	-	once	TRBJ1-2	TGTGCCAGCAGCGAAAGGGGGTCTGGCTACACCTTC	CASSERGSGYTF
TRBV9	-	-	TRBJ1-1	TGTGCCAGCAGCGCCTCCGGGACATACGCCTTT	CASSASGTYAF
TRBV14	-	-	TRBJ2-2	TGTGCCAGCAGCCAAGTGGTGGTTACCGGGGAGCTGTTTTTT	CASSQVVVTGELFF
TRBV5-5	-	-	TRBJ1-1	TGTGCCAGCAGCTCTTCCGGCAGCACTGAAGCTTTCTTT	CASSSSGSTEAFF
TRBV13	TRBD1	-	TRBJ2-7	TGTGCCAGCAGCTTCCCGGGACAGGGACACTACGAGCAGTACTTC	CASSFPGQGHYEQYF
TRBV13	TRBD2	-	TRBJ2-5	TGTGCCAGCAGCCGCGGGGGGGAAGCCCAAGAGACCCAGTACTTC	CASSRGGEAQETQYF
TRBV28	-	-	TRBJ2-7	TGTGCCAGCAGTACTGCCTTCGAGGAGGGGTACTCCTACGAGCAGTACTTC	CASSTAFEEGYSYEQYF
TRBV6-1	-	-	TRBJ1-1	TGTGCCAGCAGTGGAAAACAGGGTATGAACACTGAAGCTTTCTTT	CASSGKQGMNTEAFF
TRBV28	TRBD1	once	TRBJ1-4	TGTGCCAGCAGTTTCTCCCTCCTGACAGGGGGCGAGGGGACTAATGAAAAACTGTTTTTT	CASSFSLLTGGEGTNEKLFF
TRBV27	-	-	TRBJ2-5	TGTGCCAGCAGCCGAAGGGGAGGCGCCCCCGAGACCCAGTACTTC	CASSRRGGAPETQYF
TRBV5-6	-	-	TRBJ2-7	TGTGCCAGCAGCTTGTCCCTCTCCTACGAGCAGTACTTC	CASSLSLSYEQYF
TRBV5-6	-	-	TRBJ1-5	TGTGCCAGCAGCTCGCCCCTCGTAGCCTCTAATCAGCCCCAGCATTTT	CASSSPLVASNQPQHF
TRBV28	-	-	TRBJ2-2	TGTGCCAGCAGTTTATCGTTCACCGGGGAGCTGTTTTTT	CASSLSFTGELFF
TRBV7-9	TRBD1	-	TRBJ1-6	TGTGCCAGCAGCCCGGGGACAGGGGGTATCAGTTCACCCCTCCACTTT	CASSPGTGGISSPLHF
TRBV6-5	-	-	TRBJ2-3	TGTGCCAGCAGTCCGGGCCCAGGTCCAGATACGCAGTATTTT	CASSPGPGPDTQYF